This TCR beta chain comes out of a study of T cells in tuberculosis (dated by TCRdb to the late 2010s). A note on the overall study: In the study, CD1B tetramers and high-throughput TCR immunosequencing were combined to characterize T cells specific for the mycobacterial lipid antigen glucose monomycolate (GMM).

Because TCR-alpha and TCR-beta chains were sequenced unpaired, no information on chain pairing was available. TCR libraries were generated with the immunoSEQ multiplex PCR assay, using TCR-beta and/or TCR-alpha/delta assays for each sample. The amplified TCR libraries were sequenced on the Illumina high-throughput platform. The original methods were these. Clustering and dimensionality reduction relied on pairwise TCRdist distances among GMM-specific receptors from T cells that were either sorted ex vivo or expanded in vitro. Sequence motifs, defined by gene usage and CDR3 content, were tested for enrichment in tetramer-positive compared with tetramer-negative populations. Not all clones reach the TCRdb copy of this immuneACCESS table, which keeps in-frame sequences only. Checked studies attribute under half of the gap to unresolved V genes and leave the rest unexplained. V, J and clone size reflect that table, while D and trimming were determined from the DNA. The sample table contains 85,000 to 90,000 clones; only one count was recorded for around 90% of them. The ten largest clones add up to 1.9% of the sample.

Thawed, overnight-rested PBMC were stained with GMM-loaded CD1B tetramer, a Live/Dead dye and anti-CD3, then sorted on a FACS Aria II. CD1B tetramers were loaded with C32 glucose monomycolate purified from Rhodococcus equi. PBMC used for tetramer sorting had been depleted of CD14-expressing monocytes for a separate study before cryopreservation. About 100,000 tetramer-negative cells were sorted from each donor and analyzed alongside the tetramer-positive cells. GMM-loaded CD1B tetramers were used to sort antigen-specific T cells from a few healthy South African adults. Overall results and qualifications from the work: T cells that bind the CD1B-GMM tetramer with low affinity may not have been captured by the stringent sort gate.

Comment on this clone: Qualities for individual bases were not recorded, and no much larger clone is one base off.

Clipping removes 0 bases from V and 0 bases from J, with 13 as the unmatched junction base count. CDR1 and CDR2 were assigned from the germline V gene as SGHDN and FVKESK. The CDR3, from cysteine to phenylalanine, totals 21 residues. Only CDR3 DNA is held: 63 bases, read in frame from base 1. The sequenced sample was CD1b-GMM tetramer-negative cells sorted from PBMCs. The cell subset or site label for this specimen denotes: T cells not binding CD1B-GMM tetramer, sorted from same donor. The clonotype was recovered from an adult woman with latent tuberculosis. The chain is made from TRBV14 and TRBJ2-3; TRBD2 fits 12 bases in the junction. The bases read TGTGCCAGCAGCCAAGATTTCGATCTACGGACTAGCGGGGATAGCACAGATACGCAGTATTTT. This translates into CASSQDFDLRTSGDSTDTQYF.